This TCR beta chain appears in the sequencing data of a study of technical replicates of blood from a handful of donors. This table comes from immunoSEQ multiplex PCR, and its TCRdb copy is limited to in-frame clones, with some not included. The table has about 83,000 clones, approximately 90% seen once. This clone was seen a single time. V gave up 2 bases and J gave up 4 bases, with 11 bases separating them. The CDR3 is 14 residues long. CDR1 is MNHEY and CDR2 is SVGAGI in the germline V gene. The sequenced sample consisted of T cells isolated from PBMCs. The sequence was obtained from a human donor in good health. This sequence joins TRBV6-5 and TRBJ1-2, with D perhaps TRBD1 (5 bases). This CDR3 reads CASSYTTDVYGYTF. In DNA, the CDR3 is TGTGCCAGCAGTTACACGACAGACGTCTATGGCTACACCTTC.